Below, 21 T cell receptor beta chains from the same sample are listed, as sequenced in a study of OX40 agonist ivuxolimab in advanced cancers. The data were produced by immunoSEQ multiplex PCR, yet TCRdb's version contains in-frame clones alone and is incomplete. The sample contains approximately 91,000 clones, just over 85% of which appear only once. The sequencing here drew on CD4+ or CD8+ T cells sorted from blood, taken in a trial of the OX40 agonist ivuxolimab. Every receptor here comes from an adult with an advanced solid tumor such as melanoma, head and neck, liver or kidney cancer.

V is TRBV5-4 and J is TRBJ1-1, with D tentatively TRBD1 (5 bases). The CDR3 consists of 19 residues. Germline V CDR1 and CDR2: SGHNT, YYREEE (reference sequence). Trimming stripped 5 bases from V and 1 base from J, with 27 bases between. CDR3 DNA: TGTGCCAGCAGGCGGGCCGGCGCGCAAACAGGTACCAAGAACACTGAAGCTTTCTTT. Protein sequence: CASRRAGAQTGTKNTEAFF.

The chain combines TRBV29-1 with TRBJ1-1; D perhaps matches TRBD1 (6 bases). CDR3 length equals 16 residues. Deletions cut 7 bases from V and 6 bases from J, with 27 bases between. Germline V lookup: CDR1 SQVTM, CDR2 ANQGSEA. The CDR3 is CSAQWGTGSGRAEAFF. CDR3 coding DNA: TGCAGCGCCCAGTGGGGAACAGGGTCGGGCAGGGCTGAAGCTTTCTTT. The full variable domain, rest sourced from reference TRBV29-1 and TRBJ1-1, is SAVISQKPSRDICQRGTSLTIQCQVDSQVTMMFWYRQQPGQSLTLIATANQGSEATYESGFVIDKFPISRPNLTFSTLTVSNMSPEDSSIYLCSAQWGTGSGRAEAFFGQGTRLTVV.

CDR3 DNA: TGCGCCAGCAGCGCTCCTCTATCAGATACGCAGTATTTT. Translation: CASSAPLSDTQYF. The J gene is TRBJ2-3, the V gene TRBV4-1; the D is unclear. CDR1 MGHRA and CDR2 YSYEKL come from the germline V gene. The CDR3 loop spans 13 amino acids. Deletions cut 5 bases from V and 4 bases from J, with 10 bases between.

This chain's CDR3 is CASSVDNWEKLFF. DNA of the CDR3: TGTGCCAGCAGTGTGGACAACTGGGAAAAACTGTTTTTT. The V call is TRBV6-1, the J call TRBJ1-4, with a weak D call TRBD1 (5 bases). Trimming took 4 bases from V and 8 from J, leaving 11 bases between them. CDR3 size: 13 residues. Germline assignment: CDR1 MNHNS and CDR2 SASEGT.

The V and J genes are TRBV13 and TRBJ1-1; D not resolved. V lost 0 bases and J lost 1, with 9 bases in between. Germline V CDR1 and CDR2: PRHDT, FYEKMQ (reference sequence). The CDR3 runs to 15 residues. As DNA, the CDR3 is TGTGCCAGCAGCTTAGGCCTCGGCAGGAACACTGAAGCTTTCTTT. It translates to CASSLGLGRNTEAFF.

The rearrangement uses TRBV11-3 and TRBJ2-1; D is possibly TRBD1 (5 bases). The CDR3 extends over 13 amino acids. V lost 4 bases, J lost 4 bases, and 8 bases lay in between. Germline-derived CDR1 and CDR2 are SGHNT and YENEEA. The CDR3 DNA is TGTGCCAGCAGCTCGACAGAATACAATGAGCAGTTCTTC. Its translation: CASSSTEYNEQFF.

The J gene is TRBJ1-4, the V gene TRBV7-9; 9 nucleotides agree with TRBD1. Germline-derived CDR1 and CDR2 are SEHNR and FQNEAQ (reference sequence). This CDR3 is built from 14 residues. The V gene end was trimmed by 5 bases and the J gene end by 16 bases; junction bases not matched to a gene: 14. DNA for the CDR3: TGTGCCAGCAGCCAGGGACAGGGCCGGCTAAATCCGTTTTTT. Translating it yields CASSQGQGRLNPFF.

The gene calls are TRBV5-4 and TRBJ1-1; no clear D. CDR1 is SGHNT and CDR2 is YYREEE in the germline V gene (reference sequence). The CDR3 extends over 14 amino acids. V lost 3 bases and J 1 base, leaving 10 bases between the germline ends. For the CDR3, the DNA is TGTGCCAGCAGCTCCGGACGGGGGAACACTGAAGCTTTCTTT. Its protein product is CASSSGRGNTEAFF.

This clone was detected only once. Compared with germline, one end of the junction differs, possibly owing to a read error. The chain has TRBV5-6 and TRBJ1-6; D unresolved. Germline values: CDR1 SGHDT, CDR2 YYEEEE. There are 14 residues in the CDR3. CDR3 region: CASSLGTANSPLHF. The CDR3 DNA follows: TGTGCCAGCAGCTTGGGGACCGCTAATTCGCCCCTCCACTTT.

The V gene is TRBV5-5, the J gene TRBJ1-2, with D maybe TRBD1 (5 bases). Trimming took 0 bases from V and 5 from J, leaving 14 bases between them. CDR1 is SGHKS and CDR2 is YYEKEE in the germline V gene (reference sequence). CDR3 length: 15 amino acids. The CDR3 nucleotides read TGTGCCAGCAGCTTGGAAGGGACGGGCCTTTATGGCTACACCTTC. This sequence encodes CASSLEGTGLYGYTF.

This chain links TRBV5-1 with TRBJ2-3; 7 bases map to TRBD2. Losses at the gene ends were 2 bases for V and 0 bases for J; bases not matched to a gene: 0. In germline, CDR1 is SGHRS, CDR2 YFSETQ. CDR3 length equals 14 residues. This chain's CDR3 is CASSFGGSTDTQYF. The CDR3 region has the DNA TGCGCCAGCAGCTTCGGGGGGAGCACAGATACGCAGTATTTT. The variable domain in full, completed from reference TRBV5-1 and TRBJ2-3, reads KAGVTQTPRYLIKTRGQQVTLSCSPISGHRSVSWYQQTPGQGLQFLFEYFSETQRNKGNFPGRFSGRQFSNSRSEMNVSTLELGDSALYLCASSFGGSTDTQYFGPGTRLTVL.

CDR3 sequence (DNA): TGTGCCAGCAGTTTCACGGGGGTAGCTTTCTTT. Translated: CASSFTGVAFF. The rearrangement links TRBV28 to TRBJ1-1; D possibly corresponds to TRBD1 (5 bases). This CDR3 is built from 11 residues. The ends were cut back, 3 bases at V and 10 bases at J, with 9 bases in the middle. Germline lookup yields CDR1 MDHEN and CDR2 SYDVKM. Drawing the rest from reference TRBV28 and TRBJ1-1, the complete variable domain is DVKVTQSSRYLVKRTGEKVFLECVQDMDHENMFWYRQDPGLGLRLIYFSYDVKMKEKGDIPEGYSVSREKKERFSLILESASTNQTSMYLCASSFTGVAFFGQGTRLTVV.

The V gene is TRBV27, the J gene TRBJ1-1, with D possibly TRBD1 on 6 matching bases. Germline assignment: CDR1 MNHEY and CDR2 SMNVEV (reference sequence). The CDR3 has 13 amino acids. Trimming pared 4 bases from V and 0 bases from J, leaving 6 bases between. CDR3 in amino acids: CASSSGVNTEAFF. DNA of the CDR3: TGTGCCAGCAGTTCAGGGGTGAACACTGAAGCTTTCTTT.

The chain combines TRBV29-1 with TRBJ2-4; D gene ambiguous. V was cut by 2 bases and J by 1 base, with 6 bases left in between. This CDR3 spans 13 amino acids. CDR1 is SQVTM and CDR2 is ANQGSEA in the germline V gene. In DNA form, the CDR3 reads TGCAGCGTTGAAAGTAATGCCAAAAACATTCAGTACTTC. Its protein is CSVESNAKNIQYF.

V and J are TRBV29-1 and TRBJ2-1; 9 bases match TRBD1. The CDR3 has 12 amino acids. Germline lookup yields CDR1 SQVTM and CDR2 ANQGSEA. V was clipped by 4 bases and J by 9 bases; unmatched bases: 4. The CDR3 sequence: CSVGDRVGEQFF. CDR3 in DNA: TGCAGCGTTGGGGACAGGGTAGGTGAGCAGTTCTTC.

The rearrangement links TRBV10-3 to TRBJ2-5; 8 bases are shared with TRBD1. The germline gives CDR1 ENHRY, CDR2 SYGVKD. This CDR3 spans 15 amino acids. After removal of 6 bases from V and 5 bases from J, the junction contained 11 bases not matched to a gene. The CDR3 DNA sequence: TGTGCCATCAGAGCAACGACAGGGGTCGGGGAGACCCAGTACTTC. This gives the protein CAIRATTGVGETQYF.

The rearrangement uses TRBV4-3 and TRBJ1-2, with 8 bases matching TRBD1. The CDR3 spans 17 residues. V lost 1 base, J lost 8 bases, and 15 bases stayed unmatched. Germline V gene lookup returns CDR1 LGHNA and CDR2 YSLEER. Here the CDR3 DNA reads TGCGCCAGCAGCCAAGCGAGGACAGGGAGTACTCCGTGGGGCTACACCTTC. It codes for CASSQARTGSTPWGYTF.

The chain recombines TRBV9 with TRBJ2-7; 7 nucleotides align to TRBD1. Germline trimming cut 0 bases from V and 5 bases from J; bases unmatched to any gene: 5. CDR3 length: 14 residues. Germline V gene sequence: CDR1 SGDLS, CDR2 YYNGEE. The DNA of the CDR3 is TGTGCCAGCAGCGTAGGGGACAGAATAAACGAGCAGTACTTC. This sequence encodes CASSVGDRINEQYF.

The chain has TRBV6-1 and TRBJ1-4, with D hard to call. Trimming stripped 4 bases from V and 7 bases from J, with 16 bases between. The CDR3 loop spans 15 amino acids. Per germline, CDR1 MNHNS and CDR2 SASEGT. The chain's CDR3 is CASSGMLANSEKLFF. Here the CDR3 DNA reads TGTGCCAGCAGTGGGATGTTGGCGAATTCTGAAAAACTGTTTTTT.

J is TRBJ1-1 and V is TRBV5-1, with 10 bases aligning to TRBD1. This CDR3 has 17 residues. Germline loops: CDR1 SGHRS, CDR2 YFSETQ. J lost 6 bases, V lost 0 bases, and 11 bases had no gene match. CDR3 sequence (DNA): TGCGCCAGCAGCTTGGCCAGCGGAAGACAGGGGGCACCTGAAGCTTTCTTT. Amino acids: CASSLASGRQGAPEAFF.

The chain couples TRBV11-2 to TRBJ2-7; 9 bases map to TRBD2. V gave up 5 bases and J gave up 5 bases; unmatched junction bases: 13. The germline V gene has CDR1 SGHAT and CDR2 FQNNGV. CDR3 size: 16 residues. For the CDR3, the DNA is TGTGCCAGCAGCCGGACCCTTGCTAGCGGGGTTGACGAGCAGTACTTC. Protein sequence: CASSRTLASGVDEQYF.